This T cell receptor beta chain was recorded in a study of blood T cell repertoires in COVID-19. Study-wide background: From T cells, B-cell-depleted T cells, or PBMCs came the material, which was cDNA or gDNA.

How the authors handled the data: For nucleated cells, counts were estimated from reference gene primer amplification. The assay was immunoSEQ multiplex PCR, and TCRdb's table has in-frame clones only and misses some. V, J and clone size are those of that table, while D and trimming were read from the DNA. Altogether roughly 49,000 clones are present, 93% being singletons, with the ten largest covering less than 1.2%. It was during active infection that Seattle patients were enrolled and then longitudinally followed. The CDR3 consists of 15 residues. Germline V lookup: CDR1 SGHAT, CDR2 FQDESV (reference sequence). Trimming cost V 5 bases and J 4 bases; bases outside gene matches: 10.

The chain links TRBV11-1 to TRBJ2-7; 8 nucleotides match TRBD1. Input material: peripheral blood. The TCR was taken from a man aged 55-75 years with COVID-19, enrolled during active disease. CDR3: CASSPTTGAGYEQYF. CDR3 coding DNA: TGTGCCAGCAGCCCCACGACAGGGGCAGGGTACGAGCAGTACTTC. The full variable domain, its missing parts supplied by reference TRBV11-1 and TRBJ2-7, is EAEVAQSPRYKITEKSQAVAFWCDPISGHATLYWYRQILGQGPELLVQFQDESVVDDSQLPKDRFSAERLKGVDSTLKIQPAELGDSAMYLCASSPTTGAGYEQYFGPGTRLTVT.